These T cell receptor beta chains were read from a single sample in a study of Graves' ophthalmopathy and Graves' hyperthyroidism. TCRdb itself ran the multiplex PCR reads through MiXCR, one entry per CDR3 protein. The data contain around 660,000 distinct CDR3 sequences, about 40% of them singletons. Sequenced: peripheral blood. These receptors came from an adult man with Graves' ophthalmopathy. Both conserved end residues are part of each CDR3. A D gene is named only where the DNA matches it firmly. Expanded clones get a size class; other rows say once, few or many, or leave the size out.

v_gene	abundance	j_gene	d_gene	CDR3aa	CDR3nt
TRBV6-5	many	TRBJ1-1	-	CASRRTGGEITEAFF	TGTGCCAGCAGACGTACTGGGGGGGAGATTACTGAAGCTTTCTTT
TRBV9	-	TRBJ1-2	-	CASSQGGGLYGYTF	TGTGCCAGCAGCCAAGGAGGCGGCCTCTATGGCTACACCTTC
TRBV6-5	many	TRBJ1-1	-	CASSYLGKGSEAFF	TGTGCCAGCAGTTACCTGGGCAAAGGGTCTGAAGCTTTCTTT
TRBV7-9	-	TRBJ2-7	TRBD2	CASSPGTSGADSYEQYF	TGTGCCAGCAGCCCCGGGACTAGCGGGGCCGACTCCTACGAGCAGTACTTC
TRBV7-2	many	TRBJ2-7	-	CASSFGQGGYEQYF	TGCGCCAGCAGCTTCGGGCAGGGTGGCTACGAGCAGTACTTC
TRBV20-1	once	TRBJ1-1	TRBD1	CSASGGQGSTEAFF	TGCAGTGCTAGCGGGGGACAGGGGAGCACTGAAGCTTTCTTT
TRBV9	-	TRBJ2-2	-	CASSQVFGTWELFF	TGTGCCAGCAGCCAAGTGTTCGGGACCTGGGAGCTGTTTTTT
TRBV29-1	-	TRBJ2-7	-	CSVGRDYGQYF	TGCAGCGTTGGCAGAGACTACGGGCAGTACTTC
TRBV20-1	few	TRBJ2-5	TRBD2	CSARWGQRGAPYQETQYF	TGCAGTGCTAGATGGGGCCAGCGGGGGGCTCCGTACCAAGAGACCCAGTACTTC
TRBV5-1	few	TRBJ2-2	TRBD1	CASSLSRDRANTGELFF	TGCGCCAGCAGCTTGAGCCGGGACAGGGCGAACACCGGGGAGCTGTTTTTT
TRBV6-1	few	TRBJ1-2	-	CASGPGYNYGYTF	TGTGCCAGCGGACCGGGTTATAACTATGGCTACACCTTC
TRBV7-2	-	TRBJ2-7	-	CASSSTRGSYEQYF	TGTGCCAGCAGCTCTACTAGGGGCTCCTACGAGCAGTACTTC
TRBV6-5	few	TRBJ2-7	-	CATVDTASVSYEQYF	TGTGCCACCGTGGATACGGCTAGCGTCTCCTACGAGCAGTACTTC
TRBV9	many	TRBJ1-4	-	CASSSVGYPNEKLFF	TGTGCCAGCAGCTCAGTCGGCTATCCTAATGAAAAACTGTTTTTT
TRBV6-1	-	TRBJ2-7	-	CASSVHFRYEQYF	TGTGCCAGCAGTGTTCACTTCCGGTACGAGCAGTACTTC
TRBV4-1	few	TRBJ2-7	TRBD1	CASSQEEGQGREQYF	TGCGCCAGCAGCCAAGAAGAGGGACAGGGCCGCGAGCAGTACTTC
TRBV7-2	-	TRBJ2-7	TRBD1	CASRAQGSYEQYF	TGTGCCAGCAGGGCACAGGGGAGTTATGAGCAGTACTTC
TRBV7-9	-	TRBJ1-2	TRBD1	CASSQGGRDGYTF	TGTGCCAGCAGCCAGGGGGGGCGAGATGGCTACACCTTC
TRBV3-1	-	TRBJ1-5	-	CASSQASSQPQHF	TGTGCCAGCAGCCAAGCGTCGTCTCAGCCCCAGCATTTT
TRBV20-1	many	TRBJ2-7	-	CSAGTGRSYEQYF	TGCAGTGCAGGGACGGGTCGCTCCTACGAGCAGTACTTC
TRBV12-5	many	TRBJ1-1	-	CASGPGVNTEAFF	TGTGCTAGTGGCCCCGGCGTGAACACTGAAGCTTTCTTT
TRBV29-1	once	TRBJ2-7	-	CSYWTEDSYEQYF	TGCAGCTACTGGACGGAGGACTCCTACGAGCAGTACTTC
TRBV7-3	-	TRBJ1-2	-	CASSPTPGMDGYTF	TGTGCCAGCAGCCCAACCCCGGGGATGGACGGCTACACCTTC
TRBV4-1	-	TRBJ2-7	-	CASSQVRPGPYEQYF	TGCGCCAGCAGCCAAGTTCGACCAGGGCCCTACGAGCAGTACTTC
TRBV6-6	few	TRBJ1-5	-	CASSGQFFNQPQHF	TGTGCCAGCAGCGGACAGTTCTTCAATCAGCCCCAGCATTTT
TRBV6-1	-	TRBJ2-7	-	CASSPEDRTYEQYF	TGTGCCAGCAGCCCCGAGGATCGGACTTACGAGCAGTACTTC
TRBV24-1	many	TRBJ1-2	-	CATSEPSGMGYTF	TGTGCCACCAGTGAACCATCAGGGATGGGCTACACCTTC
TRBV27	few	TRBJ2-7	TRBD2	CATRGGLNEQYF	TGTGCCACCCGCGGGGGGTTAAACGAGCAGTACTTC